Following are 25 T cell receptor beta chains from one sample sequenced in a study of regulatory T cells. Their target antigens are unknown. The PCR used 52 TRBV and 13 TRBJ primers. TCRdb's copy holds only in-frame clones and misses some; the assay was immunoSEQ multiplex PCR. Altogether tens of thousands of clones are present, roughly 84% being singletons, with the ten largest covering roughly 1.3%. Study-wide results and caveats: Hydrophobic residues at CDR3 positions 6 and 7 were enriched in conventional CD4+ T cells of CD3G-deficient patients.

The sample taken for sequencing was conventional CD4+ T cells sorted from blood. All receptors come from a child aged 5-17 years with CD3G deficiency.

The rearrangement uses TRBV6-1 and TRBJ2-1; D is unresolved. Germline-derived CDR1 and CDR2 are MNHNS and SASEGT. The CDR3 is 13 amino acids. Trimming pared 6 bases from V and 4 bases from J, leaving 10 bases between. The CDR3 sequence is CASSHGPYNEQFF. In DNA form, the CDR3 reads TGTGCCAGCAGCCATGGACCATACAATGAGCAGTTCTTC.

The CDR3 region is CASSLRNAKMSPPYEQYF. The CDR3 bases are TGTGCCAGCAGCTTAAGGAACGCCAAAATGTCTCCGCCTTACGAGCAGTACTTC. V and J are TRBV7-2 and TRBJ2-7; the D is unclear. V dropped 2 bases and J dropped 4 bases, with 24 bases sitting between them. CDR1 is SGHTA and CDR2 is FQGNSA in the germline V gene. The CDR3 is made up of 18 amino acids.

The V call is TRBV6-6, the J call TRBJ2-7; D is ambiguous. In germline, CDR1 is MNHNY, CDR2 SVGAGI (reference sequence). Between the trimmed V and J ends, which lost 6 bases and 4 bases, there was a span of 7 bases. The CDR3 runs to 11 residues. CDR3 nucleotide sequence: TGTGCCAGCAGGCAAGAATACGAGCAGTACTTC. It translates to CASRQEYEQYF.

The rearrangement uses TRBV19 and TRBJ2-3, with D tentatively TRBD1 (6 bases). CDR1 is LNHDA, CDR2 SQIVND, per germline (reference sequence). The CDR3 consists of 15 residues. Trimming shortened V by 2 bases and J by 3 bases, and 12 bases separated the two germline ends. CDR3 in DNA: TGTGCCAGTAGTATAAGGAACAGGGTTACAGATACGCAGTATTTT. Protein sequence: CASSIRNRVTDTQYF. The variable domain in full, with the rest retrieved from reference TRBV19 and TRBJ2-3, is DGGITQSPKYLFRKEGQNVTLSCEQNLNHDAMYWYRQDPGQGLRLIYYSQIVNDFQKGDIAEGYSVSREKKESFPLTVTSAQKNPTAFYLCASSIRNRVTDTQYFGPGTRLTVL.

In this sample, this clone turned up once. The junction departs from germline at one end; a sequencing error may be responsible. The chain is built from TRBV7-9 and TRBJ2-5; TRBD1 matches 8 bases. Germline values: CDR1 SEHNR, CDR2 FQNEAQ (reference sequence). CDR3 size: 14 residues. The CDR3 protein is CASSLGDRGQVQHF. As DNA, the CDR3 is TGTGCCAGCAGCTTAGGGGACCGGGGACAGGTTCAACACTTC.

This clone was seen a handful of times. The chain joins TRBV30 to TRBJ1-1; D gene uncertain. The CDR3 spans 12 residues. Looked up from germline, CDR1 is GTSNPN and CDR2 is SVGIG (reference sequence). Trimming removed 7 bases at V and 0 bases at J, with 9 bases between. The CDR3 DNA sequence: TGTGCCTACCGGTTTATGAACACTGAAGCTTTCTTT. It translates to CAYRFMNTEAFF.

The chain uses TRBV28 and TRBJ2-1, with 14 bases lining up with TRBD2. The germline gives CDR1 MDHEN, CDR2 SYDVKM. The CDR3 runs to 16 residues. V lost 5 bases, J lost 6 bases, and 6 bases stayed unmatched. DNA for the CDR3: TGTGCCAGCAGTAGGACTAGCGGGAGGCGGGGCAATGAGCAGTTCTTC. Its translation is CASSRTSGRRGNEQFF.

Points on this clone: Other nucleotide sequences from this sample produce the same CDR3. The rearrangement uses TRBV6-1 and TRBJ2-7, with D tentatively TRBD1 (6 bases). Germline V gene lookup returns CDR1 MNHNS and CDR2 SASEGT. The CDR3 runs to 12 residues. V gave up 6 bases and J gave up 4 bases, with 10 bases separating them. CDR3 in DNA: TGTGCCAGCAGGGGACATTTGTACGAGCAGTACTTC. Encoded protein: CASRGHLYEQYF.

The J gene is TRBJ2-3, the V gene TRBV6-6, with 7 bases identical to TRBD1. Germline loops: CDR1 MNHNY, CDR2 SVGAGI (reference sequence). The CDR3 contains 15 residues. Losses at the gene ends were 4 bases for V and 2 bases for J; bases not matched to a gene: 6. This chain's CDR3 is CASSSGQAITDTQYF. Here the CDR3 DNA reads TGTGCCAGCAGTTCCGGACAGGCGATCACAGATACGCAGTATTTT.

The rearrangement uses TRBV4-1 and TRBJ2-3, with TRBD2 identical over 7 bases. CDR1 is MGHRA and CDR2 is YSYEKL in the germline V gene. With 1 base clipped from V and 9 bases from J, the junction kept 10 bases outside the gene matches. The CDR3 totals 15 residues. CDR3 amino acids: CASSQGEGRVSTQYF. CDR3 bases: TGCGCCAGCAGCCAAGGGGAGGGCCGCGTTTCGACGCAGTATTTT.

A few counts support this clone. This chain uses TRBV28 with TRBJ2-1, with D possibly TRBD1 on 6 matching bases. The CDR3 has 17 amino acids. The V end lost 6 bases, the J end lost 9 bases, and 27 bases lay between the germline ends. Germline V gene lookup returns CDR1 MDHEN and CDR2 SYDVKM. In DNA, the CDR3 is TGTGCCAGCAGCCAAACCCGTAATCTCACAGGGTCAATTGAGCAGTTCTTC. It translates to CASSQTRNLTGSIEQFF.

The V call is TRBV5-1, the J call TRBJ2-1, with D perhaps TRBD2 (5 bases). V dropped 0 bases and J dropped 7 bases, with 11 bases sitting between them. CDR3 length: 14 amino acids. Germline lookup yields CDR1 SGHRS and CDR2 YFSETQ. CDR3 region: CASSLATGRNEQFF. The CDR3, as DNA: TGCGCCAGCAGCTTGGCCACGGGAAGGAATGAGCAGTTCTTC.

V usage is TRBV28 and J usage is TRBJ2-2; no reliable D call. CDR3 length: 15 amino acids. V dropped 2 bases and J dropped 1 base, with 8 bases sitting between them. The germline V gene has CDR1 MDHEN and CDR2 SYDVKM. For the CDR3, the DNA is TGTGCCAGCAGTTTAGGTGGGGAGAACACCGGGGAGCTGTTTTTT. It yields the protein CASSLGGENTGELFF.

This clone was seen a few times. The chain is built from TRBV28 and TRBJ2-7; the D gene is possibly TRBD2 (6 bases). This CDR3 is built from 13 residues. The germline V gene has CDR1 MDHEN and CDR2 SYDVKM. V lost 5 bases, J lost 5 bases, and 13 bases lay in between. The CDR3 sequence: CASSLIGGDEQYF. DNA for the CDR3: TGTGCCAGCAGTCTTATCGGCGGGGACGAGCAGTACTTC.

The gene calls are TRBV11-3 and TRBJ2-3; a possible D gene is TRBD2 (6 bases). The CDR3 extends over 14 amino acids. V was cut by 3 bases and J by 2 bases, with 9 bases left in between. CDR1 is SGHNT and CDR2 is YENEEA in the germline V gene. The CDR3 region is CASSFGGTTDTQYF. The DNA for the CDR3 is TGTGCCAGCAGCTTCGGCGGGACCACAGATACGCAGTATTTT.

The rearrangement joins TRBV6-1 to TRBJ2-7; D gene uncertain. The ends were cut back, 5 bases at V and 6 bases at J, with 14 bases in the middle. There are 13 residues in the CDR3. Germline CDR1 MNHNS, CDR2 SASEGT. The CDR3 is CASSFFVWGEQYF. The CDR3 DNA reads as TGTGCCAGCAGTTTTTTTGTCTGGGGCGAGCAGTACTTC.

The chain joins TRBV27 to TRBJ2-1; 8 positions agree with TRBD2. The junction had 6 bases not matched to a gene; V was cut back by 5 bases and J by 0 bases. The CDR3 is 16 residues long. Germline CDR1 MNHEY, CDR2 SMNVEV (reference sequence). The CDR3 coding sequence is TGTGCCAGCAGTACACGTAGCGGGGCCTCCTACAATGAGCAGTTCTTC. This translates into CASSTRSGASYNEQFF.

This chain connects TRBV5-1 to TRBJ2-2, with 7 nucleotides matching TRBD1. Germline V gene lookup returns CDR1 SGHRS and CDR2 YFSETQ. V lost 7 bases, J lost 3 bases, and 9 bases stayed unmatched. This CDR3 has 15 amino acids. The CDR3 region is CASATGTEHTGELFF. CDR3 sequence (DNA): TGCGCCAGCGCCACCGGGACAGAACACACCGGGGAGCTGTTTTTT.

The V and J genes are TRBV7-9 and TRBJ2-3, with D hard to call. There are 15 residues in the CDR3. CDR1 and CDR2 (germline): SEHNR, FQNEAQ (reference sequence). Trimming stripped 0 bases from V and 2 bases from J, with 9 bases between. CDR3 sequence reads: CASSLAIGSTDTQYF. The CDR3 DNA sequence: TGTGCCAGCAGCTTAGCGATCGGATCCACAGATACGCAGTATTTT.

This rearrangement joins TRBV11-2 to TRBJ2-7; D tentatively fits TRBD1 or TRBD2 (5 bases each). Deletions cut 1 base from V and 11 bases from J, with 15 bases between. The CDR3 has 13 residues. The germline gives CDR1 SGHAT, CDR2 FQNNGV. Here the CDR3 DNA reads TGTGCCAGCAGCTTAGCGGGGCGACATACGGAGTACTTC. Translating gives CASSLAGRHTEYF.

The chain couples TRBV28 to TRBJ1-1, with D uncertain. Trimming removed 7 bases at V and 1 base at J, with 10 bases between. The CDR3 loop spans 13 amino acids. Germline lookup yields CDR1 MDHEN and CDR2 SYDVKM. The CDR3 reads CASTRRRNTEAFF. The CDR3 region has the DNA TGTGCCAGCACCCGCCGCAGGAACACTGAAGCTTTCTTT. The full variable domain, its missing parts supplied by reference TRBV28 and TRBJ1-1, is DVKVTQSSRYLVKRTGEKVFLECVQDMDHENMFWYRQDPGLGLRLIYFSYDVKMKEKGDIPEGYSVSREKKERFSLILESASTNQTSMYLCASTRRRNTEAFFGQGTRLTVV.

DNA for the CDR3: TGTGCCAGCAGTGGGACTGTTGGCTACGAGCAGTACTTC. This encodes CASSGTVGYEQYF. This sequence joins TRBV6-1 and TRBJ2-7; maybe TRBD2 (5 bases). Germline V gene lookup returns CDR1 MNHNS and CDR2 SASEGT. The V and J ends lost 4 bases and 3 bases respectively, with 10 bases between them. This CDR3 region has 13 residues.

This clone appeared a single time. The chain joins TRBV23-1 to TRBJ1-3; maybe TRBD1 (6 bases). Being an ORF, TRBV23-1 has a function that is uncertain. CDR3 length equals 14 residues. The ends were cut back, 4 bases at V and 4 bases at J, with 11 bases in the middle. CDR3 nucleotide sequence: TGCGCCAGCAGTCTCGGGGGGGGCGGAAACACCATATATTTT. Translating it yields CASSLGGGGNTIYF.

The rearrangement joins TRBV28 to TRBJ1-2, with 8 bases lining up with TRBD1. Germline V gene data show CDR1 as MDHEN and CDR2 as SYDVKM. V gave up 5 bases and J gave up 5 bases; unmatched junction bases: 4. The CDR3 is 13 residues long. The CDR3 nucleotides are TGTGCCAGCAGTGCCCGGACAGGGTATGGCTACACCTTC. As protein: CASSARTGYGYTF.

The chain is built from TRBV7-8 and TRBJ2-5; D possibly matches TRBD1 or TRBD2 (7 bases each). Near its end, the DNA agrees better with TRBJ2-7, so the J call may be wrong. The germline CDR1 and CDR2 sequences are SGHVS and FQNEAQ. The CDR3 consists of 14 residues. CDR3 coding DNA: TGTGCCAGCAGCTTGGCTCCAGGGGGGGGCGAGCAGTACTTC. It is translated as CASSLAPGGGEQYF.